Listed here are 19 T cell receptor beta chains from one sample, sequenced in a study of cytomegalovirus exposure and HLA in healthy donors. Amplification used 60 Vbeta primers and 13 Jbeta primers. Data came from immunoSEQ multiplex PCR; TCRdb stores just in-frame clones and leaves some out. The sample records around 170,000 clones, over 60% being singletons. Source material: PBMCs. These receptors were obtained from a girl aged 10-17 years in good health and CMV-seronegative.

This sequence joins TRBV7-9 and TRBJ1-2, with D tentatively TRBD1 (6 bases). Germline values: CDR1 SEHNR, CDR2 FQNEAQ (reference sequence). Trimming shortened V by 10 bases and J by 4 bases, and 16 bases separated the two germline ends. The CDR3 runs 13 residues. CDR3 sequence reads: CATWDTAFYGYTF. The CDR3 nucleotides are TGTGCCACCTGGGACACCGCCTTCTATGGCTACACCTTC. Drawing the rest from reference TRBV7-9 and TRBJ1-2, the complete variable domain is DTGVSQNPRHKITKRGQNVTFRCDPISEHNRLYWYRQTLGQGPEFLTYFQNEAQLEKSRLLSDRFSAERPKGSFSTLEIQRTEQGDSAMYLCATWDTAFYGYTFGSGTRLTVV.

The chain uses TRBV4-1 and TRBJ1-1, with D hard to call. Trimming took off 5 bases at V and 0 bases at J, with 13 bases between the two ends. This CDR3 spans 15 amino acids. Germline CDR1 reads MGHRA; CDR2 reads YSYEKL. The CDR3 loop reads CASSTDLGLNTEAFF. In DNA, the CDR3 is TGCGCCAGCAGCACAGACCTGGGTTTGAACACTGAAGCTTTCTTT.

The V and J genes are TRBV27 and TRBJ1-2; 8 positions agree with TRBD1. Germline V CDR1 and CDR2: MNHEY, SMNVEV (reference sequence). With V trimmed by 0 bases and J by 4 bases, 10 bases remained unmatched. The CDR3 runs 17 residues. CDR3 DNA: TGTGCCAGCAGTTTATCGACCTTGCAGGGACAGGTCTATGGCTACACCTTC. Its translation is CASSLSTLQGQVYGYTF.

The rearrangement joins TRBV10-1 to TRBJ1-2, with D hard to call. V was shortened by 0 bases and J by 0 bases, with 5 bases between the two germline ends. Germline assignment: CDR1 WNHNN and CDR2 SYGVQD (reference sequence). CDR3 length equals 14 residues. The CDR3 region is CASSESRTNYGYTF. In DNA, the CDR3 is TGCGCCAGCAGTGAGTCGAGAACTAACTATGGCTACACCTTC.

The chain links TRBV4-2 to TRBJ2-7; 10 positions agree with TRBD2. In germline, CDR1 is LGHNA, CDR2 YNFKEQ. The CDR3 has 18 residues. V was clipped by 0 bases and J by 2 bases; unmatched bases: 10. CDR3 in DNA: TGTGCCAGCAGCCAAGAGCTAGCTAGCGGGGGTTTCCCCTACGAGCAGTACTTC. Its translation is CASSQELASGGFPYEQYF.

The chain is built from TRBV4-2 and TRBJ2-3, with TRBD2 matching over 9 bases. The CDR3 covers 17 residues. The V gene's germline CDR1 is LGHNA and CDR2 YNFKEQ. Trimming cost V 0 bases and J 2 bases; bases outside gene matches: 6. CDR3 nucleotide sequence: TGTGCCAGCAGCCAAGATCGCATAGCGGGGGACACAGATACGCAGTATTTT. It translates to CASSQDRIAGDTDTQYF.

The rearrangement joins TRBV7-9 to TRBJ1-2; D perhaps matches TRBD1 (6 bases). The germline V gene encodes CDR1 SEHNR and CDR2 FQNEAQ (reference sequence). The CDR3 loop spans 15 amino acids. V was pared by 5 bases and J by 7 bases, with 20 bases between. The CDR3 nucleotides are TGTGCCAGCAGCCCGGTCGACAGGCTTATAGGTGGCTACACCTTC. Its translation: CASSPVDRLIGGYTF.

The chain has TRBV6-5 and TRBJ2-1; 9 nucleotides match TRBD2. With 6 bases clipped from V and 9 bases from J, the junction kept 12 bases outside the gene matches. CDR1 MNHEY and CDR2 SVGAGI come from the germline V gene. CDR3 length: 15 residues. CDR3 protein: CASSRDPSGDGEQFF. CDR3 coding DNA: TGTGCCAGCAGCAGAGACCCTAGCGGGGATGGTGAGCAGTTCTTC.

CDR3 coding DNA: TGTGCCAGCAGCCTGGGGGACACTTATAGCAATCAGCCCCAGCATTTT. It specifies CASSLGDTYSNQPQHF. This chain joins TRBV21-1 and TRBJ1-5; TRBD1 reflects the table's D call only, with no check against the DNA. TRBV21-1 is shown as a pseudogene. The CDR3 contains 16 residues.

The gene calls are TRBV29-1 and TRBJ1-1, with 7 nucleotides matching TRBD1. Germline V gene sequence: CDR1 SQVTM, CDR2 ANQGSEA. V gave up 7 bases and J gave up 8 bases; unmatched junction bases: 10. The CDR3 runs to 12 residues. The chain's CDR3 is CSGSTGAKEAFF. The CDR3 DNA reads TGCAGCGGCAGCACAGGGGCCAAGGAAGCTTTCTTT.

CDR3 region: CASSEAAGAGNTIYF. The DNA for the CDR3 is TGTGCCAGCAGTGAAGCTGCAGGGGCCGGAAACACCATATATTTT. The rearrangement uses TRBV6-1 and TRBJ1-3, with D perhaps TRBD1 (6 bases). Germline CDR1 and CDR2: MNHNS and SASEGT. V was clipped by 0 bases and J by 4 bases, with 10 bases between them. The CDR3 is 15 amino acids.

In its sample, this clone was seen once. The chain recombines TRBV14 with TRBJ2-3; 7 bases align to TRBD2. Germline assignment: CDR1 SGHDN and CDR2 FVKESK. V shed 2 bases and J 4 bases; nucleotides not matched to a gene: 12. This CDR3 is built from 17 residues. The CDR3 loop reads CASSQQSNPGRADTQYF. CDR3 coding DNA: TGTGCCAGCAGCCAACAAAGTAATCCAGGGAGGGCAGATACGCAGTATTTT.

The J gene is TRBJ2-7, the V gene TRBV4-2; D call uncertain. The CDR3 sequence is 12 residues long. CDR1 and CDR2 from the germline V gene are LGHNA and YNFKEQ. The V and J ends lost 0 bases and 6 bases respectively, with 6 bases between them. For the CDR3, the DNA is TGTGCCAGCAGCCAAGAGTCGTCCGAGCAGTACTTC. It translates to CASSQESSEQYF.

This chain connects TRBV5-4 to TRBJ1-2; 9 bases are shared with TRBD1. Per germline, CDR1 SGHNT and CDR2 YYREEE (reference sequence). Trimming cost V 4 bases and J 0 bases; bases outside gene matches: 13. The CDR3 consists of 18 residues. CDR3 sequence: CASSPSLGQGTANYGYTF. The CDR3 DNA reads TGTGCCAGCAGCCCGAGCCTAGGACAGGGGACAGCTAACTATGGCTACACCTTC.

V and J are TRBV7-3 and TRBJ2-1; TRBD2 matches 15 bases. CDR1 SGHTA and CDR2 FQGTGA come from the germline V gene. The CDR3 is 15 residues long. J was trimmed by 10 bases and V by 5 bases; bases with no gene match: 6. The chain's CDR3 is CASSPDGTSGGEQFF. The CDR3 bases are TGTGCCAGCAGCCCAGACGGGACTAGCGGGGGGGAGCAGTTCTTC.

The rearrangement joins TRBV2 to TRBJ1-1; 8 bases agree with TRBD1. The CDR3 covers 13 residues. The J segment lost 5 bases and the V segment lost 6 bases, leaving 5 bases of the junction unmatched. Looked up from germline, CDR1 is SNHLY and CDR2 is FYNNEI. The CDR3 nucleotides are TGTGCCAGCAGGTACAGACAGGGGACTGAAGCTTTCTTT. Its translation: CASRYRQGTEAFF.

The J gene is TRBJ2-1, the V gene TRBV15, with D maybe TRBD2 (6 bases). Germline CDR1 and CDR2: LNHNV and YYDKDF (reference sequence). The CDR3 has 13 amino acids. V was clipped by 11 bases and J by 3 bases, with 14 bases between them. CDR3 DNA sequence: TGTGCCTCGGGACTCTCAGTCTACAATGAGCAGTTCTTC. Translation gives CASGLSVYNEQFF. The whole variable domain, filled in from reference TRBV15 and TRBJ2-1, reads DAMVIQNPRYQVTQFGKPVTLSCSQTLNHNVMYWYQQKSSQAPKLLFHYYDKDFNNEADTPDNFQSRRPNTSFCFLDIRSPGLGDTAMYLCASGLSVYNEQFFGPGTRLTVL.

V usage is TRBV7-2 and J usage is TRBJ2-2; 8 bases match TRBD2. Germline V gene sequence: CDR1 SGHTA, CDR2 FQGNSA. The CDR3 is made up of 16 amino acids. Trimming cost V 7 bases and J 3 bases; bases outside gene matches: 10. The CDR3 DNA reads TGTGCCAGCATCGAAACCGGGGGGGGAGACACCGGGGAGCTGTTTTTT. It yields the protein CASIETGGGDTGELFF.

The chain uses TRBV7-3 and TRBJ2-1; D not resolved. The germline V gene encodes CDR1 SGHTA and CDR2 FQGTGA. The CDR3 has 14 residues. V lost 5 bases to trimming and J lost 1 base, with 9 bases between them. CDR3 in DNA: TGTGCCAGCAGCGGCGGCGCGTCCTACAATGAGCAGTTCTTC. It codes for CASSGGASYNEQFF.